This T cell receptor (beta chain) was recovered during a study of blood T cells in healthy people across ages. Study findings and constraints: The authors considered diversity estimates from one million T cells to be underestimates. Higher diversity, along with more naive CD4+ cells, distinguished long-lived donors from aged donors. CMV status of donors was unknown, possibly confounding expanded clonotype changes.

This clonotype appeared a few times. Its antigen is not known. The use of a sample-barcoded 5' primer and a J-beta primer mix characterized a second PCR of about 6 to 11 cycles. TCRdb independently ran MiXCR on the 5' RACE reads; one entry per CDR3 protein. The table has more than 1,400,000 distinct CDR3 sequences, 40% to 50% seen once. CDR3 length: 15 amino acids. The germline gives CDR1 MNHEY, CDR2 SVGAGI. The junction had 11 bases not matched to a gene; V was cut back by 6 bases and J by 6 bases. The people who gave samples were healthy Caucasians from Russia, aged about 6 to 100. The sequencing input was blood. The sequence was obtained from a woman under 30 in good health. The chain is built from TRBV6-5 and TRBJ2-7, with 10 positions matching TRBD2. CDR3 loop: CASRNLKREGAEQYF. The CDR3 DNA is TGTGCCAGCAGAAACCTTAAGCGGGAGGGTGCCGAGCAGTACTTC.